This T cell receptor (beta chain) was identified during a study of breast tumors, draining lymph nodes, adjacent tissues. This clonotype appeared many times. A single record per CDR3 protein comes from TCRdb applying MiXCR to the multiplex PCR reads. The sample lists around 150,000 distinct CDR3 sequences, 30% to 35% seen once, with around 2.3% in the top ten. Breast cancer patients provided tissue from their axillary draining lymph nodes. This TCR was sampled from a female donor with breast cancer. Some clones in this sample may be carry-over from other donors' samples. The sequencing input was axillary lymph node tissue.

CDR3 nucleotides: TGTGCCAGCAGCTTGGAGCGGGAGGCGTACAATGAGCAGTTCTTC. As protein: CASSLEREAYNEQFF. The chain carries TRBV5-8 and TRBJ2-1; 9 positions match TRBD2. Unmatched junction bases numbered 2, after V lost 0 bases and J lost 4 bases. Germline assignment: CDR1 SGHTS and CDR2 YDEGEE. The CDR3 loop spans 15 amino acids.